These 5 T cell receptor beta chains were all obtained from the same sample, sequenced in a study of CD8 T cells in Susac syndrome. Reverse transcription of about 0.5 to 1 ug RNA was carried out with random hexamers. TCRdb redid the calling of the immunoSEQ multiplex PCR reads with MiXCR, one entry per CDR3 protein. This sample has about 250,000 distinct CDR3 sequences; about 94% occur once, and the top ten carry about 0.071%. Sequencing was performed on CD4+ T cells from PBMCs. The receptors were gathered from a human donor with multiple sclerosis.

This clonotype was recorded only once. The chain is built from TRBV6-1 and TRBJ2-7; 16 bases fit TRBD2. Germline V lookup: CDR1 MNHNS, CDR2 SASEGT. CDR3 length equals 16 residues. V trimming: 6 bases; J trimming: 7 bases; junction bases outside the gene matches: 9. The CDR3: CASSGTSGGAGVEQYF. DNA of the CDR3: TGTGCCAGCAGCGGGACTAGCGGGGGGGCTGGGGTTGAGCAGTACTTC.

V and J are TRBV23-1 and TRBJ1-2, with a weak D call TRBD1 (6 bases). TRBV23-1 is marked as an open reading frame, function uncertain. Between the trimmed V and J ends, which lost 0 bases and 4 bases, there was a span of 15 bases. The CDR3 length is 16 residues. The CDR3 loop is CASSQSQPGQFYGYTF. The CDR3 bases are TGCGCCAGCAGTCAATCCCAACCCGGACAGTTCTATGGCTACACCTTC.

The chain has TRBV7-9 and TRBJ1-3; 8 positions agree with TRBD1. The CDR3 contains 15 residues. V lost 10 bases to trimming and J lost 2 bases; unmatched junction nucleotides: 10. CDR1 and CDR2 (germline): SEHNR, FQNEAQ (reference sequence). The CDR3, as DNA: TGTGCCACGACAGGGGACGGGTTTCCTGGAAACACCATATATTTT. Its translation: CATTGDGFPGNTIYF.

This chain links TRBV27 with TRBJ2-1; no clear D. This CDR3 has 15 amino acids. Germline values: CDR1 MNHEY, CDR2 SMNVEV (reference sequence). The V and J ends lost 6 bases and 7 bases respectively, with 19 bases between them. This CDR3 reads CASSPGSIGSNEQFF. In DNA form, the CDR3 reads TGTGCCAGCAGCCCCGGGTCTATTGGTAGTAATGAGCAGTTCTTC.

J is TRBJ2-1 and V is TRBV7-2; 9 positions agree with TRBD2. The CDR3 loop spans 15 amino acids. After removal of 1 base from V and 5 bases from J, the junction contained 3 bases not matched to a gene. Per the germline V gene, CDR1 is SGHTA and CDR2 is FQGNSA. Written as DNA, the CDR3 is TGTGCCAGCAGCTTAGGCGGGAGGGCCGACAATGAGCAGTTCTTC. It yields the protein CASSLGGRADNEQFF.